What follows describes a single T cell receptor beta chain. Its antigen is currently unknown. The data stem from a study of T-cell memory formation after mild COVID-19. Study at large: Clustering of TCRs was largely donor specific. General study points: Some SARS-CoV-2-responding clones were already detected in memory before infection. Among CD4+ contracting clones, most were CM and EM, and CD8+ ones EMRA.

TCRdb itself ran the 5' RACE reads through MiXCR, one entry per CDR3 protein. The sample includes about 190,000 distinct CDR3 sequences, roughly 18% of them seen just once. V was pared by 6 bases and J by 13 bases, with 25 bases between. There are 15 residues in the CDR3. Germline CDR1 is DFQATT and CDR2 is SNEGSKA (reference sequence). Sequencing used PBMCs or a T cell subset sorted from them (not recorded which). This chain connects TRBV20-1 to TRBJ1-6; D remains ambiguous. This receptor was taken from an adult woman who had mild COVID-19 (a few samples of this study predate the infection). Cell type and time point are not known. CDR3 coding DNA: TGCAGTGCCCCGAAGATGTCCCCGGCCCCTGAGCCCCTCCACTTT. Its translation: CSAPKMSPAPEPLHF.